The sample holds a few counts of the clone carrying this T cell receptor (beta chain). No antigen is known for it. This sample stems from a study of T cells after yellow fever vaccination. Study as a whole: SMART-Seq v4 Ultra Low Input prepared the low-cell-number fractions.

Study-level findings and limits: Most clones from primary vaccination were detected again post-booster (roughly 96% CD4, approximately 90% CD8). A weaker secondary response peaked on day 5, the primary on day 15.

The germline V and J ends were trimmed by 2 bases and 3 bases, with 9 bases remaining between them. The CDR3 is made up of 13 amino acids. CDR1 and CDR2 (germline): GTSNPN, SVGIG (reference sequence). Production of TCR cDNA was by 5'RACE template switching, which also added a universal primer site and UMIs. TCRdb re-called the 5' RACE reads with MiXCR, one entry per CDR3 protein. The data hold about 630,000 distinct CDR3 sequences, with 10% to 15% observed a single time. The sample was PBMCs, taken on the day of the yellow fever booster vaccination. V and J are TRBV30 and TRBJ2-3; D uncertain. This receptor was obtained from a man aged 30-40 years who received the YFV17D yellow fever vaccine. The CDR3 loop is CAWSPFRTDTQYF. Here the CDR3 DNA reads TGTGCCTGGAGTCCATTCCGGACAGATACGCAGTATTTT.